The entry that follows covers one T cell receptor beta chain sequence. V was shortened by 3 bases and J by 1 base, with 12 bases between the two germline ends. The CDR3 is made up of 15 amino acids. Germline values: CDR1 MNHNS, CDR2 SASEGT. The entry originates in a study of control samples from healthy donors and cancer patients. The table came from immunoSEQ multiplex PCR; TCRdb's copy has only in-frame clones and leaves some out. This sample has 150,000 or so clones; about 94% occur once, and the top ten carry over 6.5%. Sequencing was performed on blood. The genes are TRBV6-1 and TRBJ1-2; TRBD1 is a possible D gene (5 bases). The source is a woman aged 40 to 49 in good health. This CDR3 reads CASSEGPKNNYGYTF. The CDR3 region has the DNA TGTGCCAGCAGTGAGGGACCCAAAAATAACTATGGCTACACCTTC.